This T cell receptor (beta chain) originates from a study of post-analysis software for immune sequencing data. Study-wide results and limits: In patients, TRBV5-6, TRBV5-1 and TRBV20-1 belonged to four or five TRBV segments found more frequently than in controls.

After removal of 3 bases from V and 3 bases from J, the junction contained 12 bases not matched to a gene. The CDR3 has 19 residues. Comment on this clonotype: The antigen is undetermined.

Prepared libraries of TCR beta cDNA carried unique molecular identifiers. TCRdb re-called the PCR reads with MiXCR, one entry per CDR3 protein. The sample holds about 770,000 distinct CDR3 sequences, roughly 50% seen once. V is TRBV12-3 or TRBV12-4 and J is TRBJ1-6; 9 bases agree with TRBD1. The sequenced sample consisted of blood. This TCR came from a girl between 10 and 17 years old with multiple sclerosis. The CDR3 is CASSFVSGGTGFYNSPLHF. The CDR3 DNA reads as TGTGCCAGCAGTTTTGTATCCGGGGGGACAGGGTTCTATAATTCACCCCTCCACTTT.